Sequencing of this T cell receptor beta chain was carried out in a study of regulatory T cells in long-lasting Graves disease (dated by TCRdb to 2020 to 2023). At the level of the whole study: Antithyroid drugs had been taken for less than 3 months by newly diagnosed Graves' disease patients. This study used TCR sequencing and RNA sequencing of peripheral blood to compare persistent Graves' disease patients against newly diagnosed Graves' disease patients. The study was registered as a clinical trial and conducted in China. TCR sequencing covered roughly 13 persistent and roughly 20 newly diagnosed Graves' disease patients, around 35 samples in total.

On this clonotype itself: No antigen is known for it. No much larger clone is present one base from it, and per-base qualities are unavailable.

From cysteine to phenylalanine, the CDR3 is 16 amino acids long. Just CDR3 DNA is preserved here, 48 bases in frame from base 1. After removal of 1 base from V and 5 bases from J, the junction retains 8 bases not matched to a gene. Via the germline V gene, CDR1 is SGHTA and CDR2 FQGNSA. In the paper's terms, the time point label means: newly diagnosed GD, antithyroid drugs for less than 3 months. For both TCR sequencing and RNA sequencing, RNA was extracted from PBMCs using TRIzol. Graves' disease was diagnosed according to American Thyroid Association guidelines. Patients were recruited from an endocrinology department in Xi'an, China. From each patient, around 9.3 milliliters of peripheral blood was collected into an EDTA anticoagulant tube. Ficoll Paque Plus density gradient separation was used to isolate PBMCs, and no additional T cell sorting was done. An Agilent 2100 Bioanalyzer and agarose gel were used to check RNA quality, while a NanoDrop 2000 measured RNA concentration.

The library came from multiplex PCR. The sample was run on an Illumina HiSeq 4000. TCR beta libraries were built with iRepertoire HTBI primers and Arm-PCR amplification of CDR3 regions. Gel purification was performed on PCR products prior to sequencing. Under the source paper's analysis protocol: Gene usage analysis of CDR3 amino acid clonotypes relied on the roughly 60 TRBV and 15 or so TRBJ segments identified across samples. COPE and FqMerger were used to merge filtered high-quality paired reads into contigs. BLAST was used to align contigs to the IMGT TRBV, TRBD and TRBJ reference genes, and CDR3 was defined following IMGT. Any clonotype with a frequency above 0.1% was classified as a highly expanded clone. Repertoire diversity was measured by Shannon entropy, and V-J evenness by the Gini coefficient. Clonotypes shared by more than one individual were considered public. TCRdb reran the public reads through fastp at Q25 and MiXCR, keeping productive beta chains. Identical CDR3 protein sequences are pooled into one entry, listed with their most common genes and DNA. The V and J calls here are based on TCRdb, not the publication. The table for this sample lists about 440,000 distinct CDR3 sequences; roughly 17% of them were counted only once. Around 23% of the sample lies in the top ten.

The study at large found these results: As a limitation, the authors acknowledged that the small sample size may reduce accuracy. Persistent patients shared more public clonotypes among themselves (under 3,000) than newly diagnosed patients did (more than 850). Persistent disease showed preferential use of TRBV28, TRBJ1-2 and TRBJ2-5, whereas newly diagnosed disease favored TRBV20-1 and TRBJ2-1. Sequencing and analysis were restricted to the TCR beta chain. Only peripheral blood was studied, because thyroid tissue, the primary lesion, was inaccessible. Compared with newly diagnosed patients, persistent Graves' disease patients had lower TCR Shannon entropy and fewer highly expanded clones, which suggests clonal expansion.

The same data also went into a second study, on T cells in Graves' hyperthyroidism and ophthalmopathy. From that second study: Stable Graves' hyperthyroidism was defined as the absence of progression to ophthalmopathy over 18 months of follow-up. Hyperthyroidism patients were aged 18 to 65 years and newly diagnosed, with disease duration of less than 2 months. The study excluded patients with uncontrolled infections, other autoimmune diseases, pregnancy or lactation. Diagnoses relied on clinical symptoms, serum thyroxine and TRAb, thyroid ultrasound and orbital computed tomography. The TCR CDR3 was subjected to a first round of RT-PCR using the HTBI primer set and the Qiagen OneStep RT-PCR kit. Most expanded thyroid clonotypes (frequency above 0.001) were also detected in blood, suggesting blood repertoires may reflect thyroid immune responses. Ophthalmopathy was separated from stable hyperthyroidism by a 13 V-J signature model, with 85% to 90% sensitivity and about 81% specificity obtained in cross-validation and 80%/75% obtained in testing. During validation, the model predicted progression to ophthalmopathy a median of around six months ahead of onset, with more than 60% sensitivity and around 73% specificity. A discovery cohort of about a hundred patients, 43 with Graves' ophthalmopathy and more than 55 with stable Graves' hyperthyroidism, was used to find distinguishing TCR V-J signatures. Prospective prediction of ophthalmopathy was tested in an independent validation cohort of 18 to 20 hyperthyroidism patients and some 17 patients who later progressed to ophthalmopathy. For training and testing, the approximately 92 patients in the discovery cohort were randomly divided in a 7:3 ratio. In addition, the study compared T-cell repertoires in thyroid tissue and in blood from five or six Graves' hyperthyroidism patients. Once sampling was done, hyperthyroidism patients were given methimazole at a starting dose of 30 mg daily, whereas ophthalmopathy patients were given high-dose intravenous methylprednisolone. The libraries were constructed in a second round of multiplex PCR and then size-selected and purified. Sequencing of the libraries was done on an Illumina HiSeq2000 using paired-end 100 bp reads. SOAPnuke was used to process the raw data, removing reads that contained adapters or uncalled bases, had a mean Phred below 15, or lacked an exact match to the constant primer or identifier. COPE v1.2.5 was used to merge high-quality paired reads, and clonotypes were defined as unique nucleotide sequences. Clonotypes were aligned to IMGT TRBV, TRBD and TRBJ reference segments using MiTCR v1.1. The analysis included only V-J combinations with a frequency above 0.0001, which together covered about 99% of the repertoires. A TCS score was defined as the ratio between F50 (clonal expansion) and ExV (chaos), using BLOSUM62-based TCRdist between CDR3 peptides within each V-J. Welch's t-statistics and random forest reduced roughly 540 V-J features to about 12, which were used in a naive Bayes classifier (R e1071). No statistical method was used to set the sample size in advance, and investigators knew the group allocation. The paper describes TCR Vbeta CDR3 sequencing of 135 peripheral blood samples, made up of approximately 40 ophthalmopathy patients, roughly 80 hyperthyroidism patients and roughly 17 progressor patients.

The chain joins TRBV7-2 to TRBJ2-5, and 9 junction bases match TRBD2. The specimen was peripheral blood mononuclear cells (PBMCs), collected at new diagnosis, from a patient treated with antithyroid drugs. This TCR derives from a woman aged 18-35 years with Graves disease. Donor details come from another sample of the same person, matched by shared clones. Read as DNA, the sequence is TGTGCCAGCAGCTTAGTTAGCGGGAGAGGCGGGGAGACCCAGTACTTC. This sequence encodes CASSLVSGRGGETQYF.